What follows are 27 T cell receptor beta chains derived from one specimen sequenced in a study of molecular identifiers for immune sequencing clone quantification. TCRdb reprocessed the PCR reads with MiXCR, giving one entry per CDR3 protein. The top ten hold 0.7% to 1% of the sample, which has about 640,000 distinct CDR3 sequences, less than 20% seen once. What was sequenced was naive CD8+ T cells from blood, with Jurkat cell RNA spiked in. This sample's subset: FACS-sorted CD8+CD4-CCR7+CD45RA+ naive T cells. Receptors were obtained from a human donor in good health. Some libraries in this study had Jurkat cell RNA spiked in.

This clonotype was counted at least ten times. The chain joins TRBV29-1 to TRBJ2-5, with D maybe TRBD1 (5 bases). This CDR3 spans 15 amino acids. CDR1 is SQVTM and CDR2 is ANQGSEA in the germline V gene. V lost 8 bases and J lost 5, with 24 bases in between. DNA for the CDR3: TGCAGCTTTAACCCGCCGGGCAGGGTTGTGGAGACCCAGTACTTC. It codes for CSFNPPGRVVETQYF. The full variable domain, rest sourced from reference TRBV29-1 and TRBJ2-5, is SAVISQKPSRDICQRGTSLTIQCQVDSQVTMMFWYRQQPGQSLTLIATANQGSEATYESGFVIDKFPISRPNLTFSTLTVSNMSPEDSSIYLCSFNPPGRVVETQYFGPGTRLLVL.

This clonotype was found many times. The chain uses TRBV6-1 and TRBJ2-1; 8 bases line up with TRBD2. Looked up from germline, CDR1 is MNHNS and CDR2 is SASEGT. Germline trimming cut 0 bases from V and 3 bases from J; bases unmatched to any gene: 1. CDR3 size: 15 residues. CDR3 loop: CASSEALAVYNEQFF. CDR3 in DNA: TGTGCCAGCAGTGAAGCACTAGCGGTCTACAATGAGCAGTTCTTC.

This clonotype has a count of ten or more. Here the CDR3 reads CASSQVLGSNQPQHF. DNA for the CDR3: TGTGCCAGCAGCCAAGTTTTGGGTAGCAATCAGCCCCAGCATTTT. The chain joins TRBV3-1 to TRBJ1-5, with D unclear. V was pared by 1 base and J by 0 bases, with 7 bases between. CDR3 length: 15 residues. Germline CDR1 is LGHDT and CDR2 is YNNKEL (reference sequence). Looking up the rest from reference TRBV3-1 and TRBJ1-5 gives the full variable domain: DTAVSQTPKYLVTQMGNDKSIKCEQNLGHDTMYWYKQDSKKFLKIMFSYNNKELIINETVPNRFSPKSPDKAHLNLHINSLELGDSAVYFCASSQVLGSNQPQHFGDGTRLSIL.

The chain recombines TRBV28 with TRBJ2-7; D may be TRBD2 (6 bases). Germline-derived CDR1 and CDR2 are MDHEN and SYDVKM. V lost 5 bases to trimming and J lost 3 bases, with 17 bases between them. CDR3 size: 15 residues. In DNA, the CDR3 is TGTGCCAGCAGTCTCCGCGGGACGAAAGACTACGAGCAGTACGTC. Translation: CASSLRGTKDYEQYV.

This clonotype was observed at least ten times. V and J are TRBV5-6 and TRBJ2-5, with a possible D match to TRBD1 (5 bases). The CDR3 totals 13 residues. V dropped 3 bases and J dropped 5 bases, with 11 bases sitting between them. Germline CDR1 reads SGHDT; CDR2 reads YYEEEE. CDR3 protein: CASSSQVWETQYF. CDR3 sequence (DNA): TGTGCCAGCAGCTCACAGGTCTGGGAGACCCAGTACTTC.

This clonotype was observed at least ten times. The rearrangement joins TRBV6-6 to TRBJ2-2, with D hard to call. Germline V gene data show CDR1 as MNHNY and CDR2 as SVGAGI (reference sequence). This CDR3 comprises 13 residues. Trimming pared 1 base from V and 6 bases from J, leaving 6 bases between. The chain's CDR3 is CASSYFGPGELFF. As DNA, the CDR3 is TGTGCCAGCAGTTACTTTGGACCCGGGGAGCTGTTTTTT.

This clonotype was seen repeatedly, ten times or more. This sequence joins TRBV27 and TRBJ2-7; 7 bases align to TRBD1. CDR3 length: 14 residues. Germline CDR1 is MNHEY and CDR2 is SMNVEV (reference sequence). J gave up 3 bases and V 5 bases, and 7 bases lay outside the gene matches. This CDR3 is CASSLLGQDYEQYF. The CDR3 bases are TGTGCCAGCAGTCTATTAGGACAGGACTACGAGCAGTACTTC.

This clonotype was found a few times. This chain connects TRBV3-1 to TRBJ2-5, with 9 bases lining up with TRBD1. CDR1 LGHDT and CDR2 YNNKEL come from the germline V gene (reference sequence). The CDR3 contains 16 residues. The V gene end was trimmed by 0 bases and the J gene end by 3 bases; junction bases not matched to a gene: 5. In DNA, the CDR3 is TGTGCCAGCAGCCAAGATAGGGGACAGGGTGAAGAGACCCAGTACTTC. As protein: CASSQDRGQGEETQYF.

CDR3 bases: TGTGCCAGCAGCCCAACTAGCGGAGGGGGAACCGGGGAGCTGTTTTTT. Its protein is CASSPTSGGGTGELFF. The rearrangement joins TRBV7-9 to TRBJ2-2, with 8 bases matching TRBD2. The length of the CDR3 is 16 residues. J was trimmed by 5 bases and V by 5 bases; bases with no gene match: 10. Germline CDR1 is SEHNR and CDR2 is FQNEAQ (reference sequence). Supplemented by reference TRBV7-9 and TRBJ2-2, the full variable domain reads DTGVSQNPRHKITKRGQNVTFRCDPISEHNRLYWYRQTLGQGPEFLTYFQNEAQLEKSRLLSDRFSAERPKGSFSTLEIQRTEQGDSAMYLCASSPTSGGGTGELFFGEGSRLTVL.

Remarks on this clonotype: A much larger clone lies one base from this, so it may be a read error. V usage is TRBV29-1 and J usage is TRBJ1-2, with D perhaps TRBD1 (5 bases). CDR3 length: 12 residues. Germline lookup yields CDR1 SQVTM and CDR2 ANQGSEA. The V end lost 5 bases, the J end lost 3 bases, and 10 bases lay between the germline ends. Written as DNA, the CDR3 is TGCAGCGTTCAGGGCGGATACTATGGCTACACCTTC. Protein: CSVQGGYYGYTF. The whole variable domain, remainder taken from reference TRBV29-1 and TRBJ1-2, is SAVISQKPSRDICQRGTSLTIQCQVDSQVTMMFWYRQQPGQSLTLIATANQGSEATYESGFVIDKFPISRPNLTFSTLTVSNMSPEDSSIYLCSVQGGYYGYTFGSGTRLTVV.

A note on this clonotype: One end of the junction fails to match germline, which may point to a read error. This sequence joins TRBV12-3 or TRBV12-4 and TRBJ2-5, with 8 positions matching TRBD2. There are 15 residues in the CDR3. This CDR3 is CTSSFRLAGGETQYF. In DNA form, the CDR3 reads TGTACCAGCAGTTTTAGGCTAGCGGGTGGAGAGACCCAGTACTTC.

This sequence joins TRBV9 and TRBJ2-7, with D hard to call. The CDR3 covers 13 residues. V lost 3 bases, J lost 3 bases, and 10 bases lay in between. Germline CDR1 SGDLS, CDR2 YYNGEE. The CDR3 loop is CASSAALNYEQYF. Here the CDR3 DNA reads TGTGCCAGCAGCGCCGCCTTGAACTACGAGCAGTACTTC.

This clonotype was seen many times. This chain joins TRBV7-9 and TRBJ2-2; D gene uncertain. Germline V gene lookup returns CDR1 SEHNR and CDR2 FQNEAQ (reference sequence). Trimming stripped 5 bases from V and 1 base from J, with 11 bases between. The CDR3 is 15 amino acids. This CDR3 reads CASSHRLGNTGELFF. The DNA for the CDR3 is TGTGCCAGCAGCCACAGACTCGGGAACACCGGGGAGCTGTTTTTT. The entire variable domain, with the rest obtained from reference TRBV7-9 and TRBJ2-2, is as follows: DTGVSQNPRHKITKRGQNVTFRCDPISEHNRLYWYRQTLGQGPEFLTYFQNEAQLEKSRLLSDRFSAERPKGSFSTLEIQRTEQGDSAMYLCASSHRLGNTGELFFGEGSRLTVL.

Concerning this clonotype itself: This clone may be a read error of a much larger clone one base away. V is TRBV7-9 and J is TRBJ1-4, with D tentatively TRBD1 (5 bases). This CDR3 is built from 17 residues. Per the germline V gene, CDR1 is SEHNR and CDR2 is FQNEAQ (reference sequence). The CDR3 is CASSLVPTTDTNGKLFF. In DNA form, the CDR3 reads TGTGCCAGCAGCTTAGTCCCCACGACAGACACTAATGGAAAACTGTTTTTT.

This clonotype was detected many times. The rearrangement joins TRBV30 to TRBJ2-1, with D perhaps TRBD1 (5 bases). This CDR3 has 14 amino acids. Trimming took off 5 bases at V and 0 bases at J, with 11 bases between the two ends. Germline V CDR1 and CDR2: GTSNPN, SVGIG (reference sequence). For the CDR3, the DNA is TGTGCCTGGGGACACCTAAGCTCCTACAATGAGCAGTTCTTC. This translates into CAWGHLSSYNEQFF.

This clonotype was detected many times. CDR3 nucleotide sequence: TGTGCCAGCAGCTCCTCTTTCTCTGGAAACACCATATATTTT. This codes for CASSSSFSGNTIYF. The J gene is TRBJ1-3, the V gene TRBV7-9; no firm D call. Trimming cost V 4 bases and J 0 bases, with 7 bases left between them. The germline gives CDR1 SEHNR, CDR2 FQNEAQ (reference sequence). There are 14 residues in the CDR3.

The chain links TRBV4-1 to TRBJ2-7; a possible D gene is TRBD2 (5 bases). Per germline, CDR1 MGHRA and CDR2 YSYEKL. The CDR3 totals 18 residues. Trimming shortened V by 0 bases and J by 1 base, and 19 bases separated the two germline ends. The CDR3 DNA sequence: TGCGCCAGCAGCCAAGAAGCGAGGGCCGGATACTCATCCTACGAGCAGTACTTC. This sequence encodes CASSQEARAGYSSYEQYF.

This clonotype was seen only a few times. This chain links TRBV9 with TRBJ2-3, with a tentative D call TRBD1 (5 bases). CDR1 and CDR2 from the germline V gene are SGDLS and YYNGEE. The CDR3 is 15 amino acids. Trimming stripped 0 bases from V and 1 base from J, with 9 bases between. The CDR3 loop is CASSVEGYGTDTQYF. The CDR3 coding sequence is TGTGCCAGCAGCGTAGAGGGGTATGGCACAGATACGCAGTATTTT.

In this sample, this clonotype turned up a few times. The chain carries TRBV2 and TRBJ2-1; tentatively, D is TRBD2 (6 bases). This CDR3 is built from 14 residues. V was clipped by 7 bases and J by 2 bases, with 12 bases between them. Germline CDR1 and CDR2: SNHLY and FYNNEI. In nucleotides, the CDR3 is TGTGCCAGCAAGGAGGAGGGTACCTACAATGAGCAGTTCTTC. Protein product: CASKEEGTYNEQFF.

The chain carries TRBV28 and TRBJ2-5; D possibly corresponds to TRBD2 (5 bases). CDR3 length equals 14 residues. V was clipped by 2 bases and J by 6 bases, with 13 bases between them. Germline loops: CDR1 MDHEN, CDR2 SYDVKM. CDR3 loop: CASSLRGLEKTQYF. The DNA for the CDR3 is TGTGCCAGCAGTTTACGGGGATTGGAGAAGACCCAGTACTTC.

As regards this clonotype: A much larger clone lies a single base off, so this may be a read error. This chain uses TRBV12-3 or TRBV12-4 with TRBJ2-5; D may be TRBD1 (6 bases). The CDR3 spans 15 residues. The ends were cut back, 6 bases at V and 4 bases at J, with 18 bases in the middle. In DNA form, the CDR3 reads TGTGCCAGCAGGTACAGGGTAGAGGGGGTAGAGACCCAGTACTTC. Translation gives CASRYRVEGVETQYF.

As to this clonotype: Just one base apart from a much larger clone, this may be a read error. The chain uses TRBV4-3 and TRBJ1-3, with D perhaps TRBD1 (6 bases). Trimming took 5 bases from V and 7 from J, leaving 12 bases between them. Germline CDR1 is LGHNA and CDR2 is YSLEER. The CDR3 contains 13 residues. The CDR3, as DNA: TGCGCCAGCAGCTACCGCAGGGGTAACACCATATATTTT. Encoded protein: CASSYRRGNTIYF.

This clonotype was counted at least ten times. The rearrangement links TRBV6-2 or TRBV6-3 to TRBJ2-3; D remains ambiguous. The CDR3 covers 16 residues. The ends were cut back, 0 bases at V and 0 bases at J, with 10 bases in the middle. In germline, CDR1 is MNHEY, CDR2 SVGEGT. In nucleotides, the CDR3 is TGTGCCAGCAGTTACTCGATTCGAGAGAGCACAGATACGCAGTATTTT. Residues: CASSYSIRESTDTQYF.

This clonotype was seen many times. V usage is TRBV7-9 and J usage is TRBJ2-1; D not resolved. In germline, CDR1 is SEHNR, CDR2 FQNEAQ (reference sequence). The V and J ends lost 7 bases and 0 bases respectively, with 7 bases between them. The CDR3 contains 13 residues. This chain's CDR3 is CASIDSSYNEQFF. As DNA, the CDR3 is TGTGCCAGCATTGATAGCTCCTACAATGAGCAGTTCTTC. Complete variable domain (other parts from reference TRBV7-9 and TRBJ2-1): DTGVSQNPRHKITKRGQNVTFRCDPISEHNRLYWYRQTLGQGPEFLTYFQNEAQLEKSRLLSDRFSAERPKGSFSTLEIQRTEQGDSAMYLCASIDSSYNEQFFGPGTRLTVL.

Many counts were recorded for this clonotype. The CDR3 loop reads CASSLAGTGYVLETEAFF. The CDR3 nucleotides are TGCGCCAGCAGCTTGGCCGGGACAGGGTATGTATTAGAAACTGAAGCTTTCTTT. The V and J genes are TRBV5-1 and TRBJ1-1; 9 positions match TRBD1. Germline V CDR1 and CDR2: SGHRS, YFSETQ. The CDR3 length is 18 residues. Trimming at V came to 0 bases and at J to 5 bases, leaving 14 bases not matched to a gene.

In its sample, this clonotype was seen many times. The rearrangement joins TRBV27 to TRBJ2-7, with D possibly matching TRBD2 (5 bases). The V end was cut by 0 bases, the J end by 8 bases, with 11 bases between. The CDR3 extends over 13 amino acids. Looked up from germline, CDR1 is MNHEY and CDR2 is SMNVEV (reference sequence). CDR3 protein: CASSLSLERQQYF. CDR3 in DNA: TGTGCCAGCAGTTTATCCCTGGAGCGGCAGCAGTACTTC.

This clonotype was seen ten or more times. CDR3 bases: TGCAGCGCCCAACCGGCAGAAATCTCCTACGAGCAGTACTTC. As protein: CSAQPAEISYEQYF. The chain combines TRBV29-1 with TRBJ2-7; D remains ambiguous. V lost 7 bases and J 0 bases, leaving 16 bases between the germline ends. This CDR3 has 14 residues. Germline values: CDR1 SQVTM, CDR2 ANQGSEA.